This entry is about one TCR beta chain. Its antigen is unidentified. This same CDR3 is encoded by further DNA sequences in the sample. The V and J ends lost 5 bases and 1 base respectively, with 11 bases between them. The CDR3 totals 14 residues. The germline V gene encodes CDR1 SGHTA and CDR2 FQGNSA. The data derive from a study of shared clonotypes between healthy human individuals. The donor cohort consisted entirely of Caucasian adults residing in Nashville, Tennessee. Memory CD4+ cells were the fraction left after CD45RA+ naive selection. The sorted-subset replicate PCRs were given about 200 ng DNA, which is about 30,000 T cell genomes. Profiled with immunoSEQ multiplex PCR; TCRdb holds only in-frame clones, not every one. The sample shows roughly 2,300,000 clones, roughly 92% of them seen only once. Study-level points and caveats: The genetic and exposure-history diversity represented was limited by few donors.

The chain combines TRBV7-2 with TRBJ1-1; D not certain. The sample taken for sequencing was naive CD4+ T cells from PBMCs. As to subset: CD45RA+ positively selected. This clonotype originated in a man between 18 and 35 years old in good health. Some clones in this sample may be carry-over from other donors' samples. The CDR3 reads CASSLLGRNTEAFF. CDR3 DNA: TGTGCCAGCAGCCTCCTGGGGAGGAACACTGAAGCTTTCTTT.